This T cell receptor beta chain was retrieved from a study of T cell responses to AZD1222 COVID-19 vaccine. Details on this clone: The antigen remains unidentified.

Using immunoSEQ multiplex PCR, the repertoire was profiled, and TCRdb retains in-frame clones only, with some absent. The sample includes about 59,000 clones, roughly 89% of them seen just once. Pooling was applied to second doses at about 4 or about 12 weeks. Study findings and constraints: After the peak T cell response, and only then, were repertoires sampled. At baseline, seropositivity was found in only six or seven AZD1222 recipients.

The CDR3 runs 15 residues. Germline loops: CDR1 SNHLY, CDR2 FYNNEI. Trimming stripped 6 bases from V and 0 bases from J, with 14 bases between. The chain joins TRBV2 to TRBJ1-1, with D possibly being TRBD1 (6 bases). The source is an adult who received the AZD1222 COVID-19 vaccine. This specimen consisted of peripheral blood, obtained 28 days after the second AZD1222 dose. The CDR3 region has the DNA TGTGCCAGCAGCACGACAGGCATCATGAACACTGAAGCTTTCTTT. It codes for CASSTTGIMNTEAFF.